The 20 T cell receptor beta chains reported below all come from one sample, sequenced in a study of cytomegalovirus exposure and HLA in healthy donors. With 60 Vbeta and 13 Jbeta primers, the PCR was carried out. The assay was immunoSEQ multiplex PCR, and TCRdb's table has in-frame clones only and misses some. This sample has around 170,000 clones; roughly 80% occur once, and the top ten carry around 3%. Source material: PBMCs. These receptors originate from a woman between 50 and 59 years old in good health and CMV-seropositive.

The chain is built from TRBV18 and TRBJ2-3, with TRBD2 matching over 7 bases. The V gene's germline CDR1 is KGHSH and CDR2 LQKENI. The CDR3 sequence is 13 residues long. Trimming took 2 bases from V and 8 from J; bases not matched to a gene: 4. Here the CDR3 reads CASSPIREGTQYF. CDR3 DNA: TGTGCCAGCTCACCAATTAGGGAGGGTACGCAGTATTTT.

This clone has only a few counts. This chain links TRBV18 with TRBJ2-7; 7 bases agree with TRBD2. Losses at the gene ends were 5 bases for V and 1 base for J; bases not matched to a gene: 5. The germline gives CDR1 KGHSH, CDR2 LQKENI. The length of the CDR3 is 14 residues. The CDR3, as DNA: TGTGCCAGCTCAAGCGGGACTAATTCCTACGAGCAGTACTTC. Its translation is CASSSGTNSYEQYF.

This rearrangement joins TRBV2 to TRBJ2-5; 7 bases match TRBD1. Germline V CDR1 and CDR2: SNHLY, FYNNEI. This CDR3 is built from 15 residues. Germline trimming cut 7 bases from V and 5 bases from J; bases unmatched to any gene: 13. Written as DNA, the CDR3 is TGTGCCAGCATTTGGGGGCCTGACAGGGCGGAGACCCAGTACTTC. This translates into CASIWGPDRAETQYF.

The CDR3 is CASSVRGSADTEAFF. CDR3 coding DNA: TGCGCCAGCAGTGTTCGAGGGTCCGCGGACACTGAAGCTTTCTTT. The V and J genes are TRBV10-1 and TRBJ1-1, with unresolved D. Germline assignment: CDR1 WNHNN and CDR2 SYGVQD (reference sequence). The CDR3 length is 15 residues. Deletions cut 4 bases from V and 3 bases from J, with 15 bases between.

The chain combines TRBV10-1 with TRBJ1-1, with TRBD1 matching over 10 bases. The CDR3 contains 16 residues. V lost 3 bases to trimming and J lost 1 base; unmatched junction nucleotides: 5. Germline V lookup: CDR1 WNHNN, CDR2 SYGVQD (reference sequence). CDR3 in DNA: TGCGCCAGCAGTGAATCCAGACAGGGGGCGAACACTGAAGCTTTCTTT. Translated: CASSESRQGANTEAFF.

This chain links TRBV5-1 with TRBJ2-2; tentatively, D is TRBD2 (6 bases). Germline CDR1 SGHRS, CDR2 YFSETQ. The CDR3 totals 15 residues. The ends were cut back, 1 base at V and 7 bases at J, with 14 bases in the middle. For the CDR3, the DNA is TGCGCCAGCAGCTTGATAGGGGCGGGGAACGGGGAGCTGTTTTTT. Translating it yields CASSLIGAGNGELFF.

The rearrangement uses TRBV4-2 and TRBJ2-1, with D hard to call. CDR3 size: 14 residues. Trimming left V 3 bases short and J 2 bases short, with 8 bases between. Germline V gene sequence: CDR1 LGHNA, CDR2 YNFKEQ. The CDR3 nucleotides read TGTGCCAGCAGCCAGATAGCAACCTACAATGAGCAGTTCTTC. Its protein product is CASSQIATYNEQFF.

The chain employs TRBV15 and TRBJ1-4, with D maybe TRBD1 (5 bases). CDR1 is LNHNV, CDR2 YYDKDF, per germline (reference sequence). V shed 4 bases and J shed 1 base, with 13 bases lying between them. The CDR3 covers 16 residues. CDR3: CATSTQGLGTNEKLFF. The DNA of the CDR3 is TGTGCCACCAGCACCCAGGGATTAGGAACTAATGAAAAACTGTTTTTT.

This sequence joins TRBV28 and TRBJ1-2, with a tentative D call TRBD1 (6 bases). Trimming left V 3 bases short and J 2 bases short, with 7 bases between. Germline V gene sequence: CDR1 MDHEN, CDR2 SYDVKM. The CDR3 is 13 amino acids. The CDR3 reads CASSFRGNYGYTF. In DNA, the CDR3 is TGTGCCAGCAGTTTTAGGGGGAACTATGGCTACACCTTC.

CDR3 DNA: TGTGCCAGCAGCCGAGTGGGCAGAACTGAAGCTTTCTTT. Protein: CASSRVGRTEAFF. The V call is TRBV14, the J call TRBJ1-1; no reliable D call. V gave up 4 bases and J gave up 5 bases, with 11 bases separating them. Germline CDR1 and CDR2: SGHDN and FVKESK. The CDR3 length is 13 residues.

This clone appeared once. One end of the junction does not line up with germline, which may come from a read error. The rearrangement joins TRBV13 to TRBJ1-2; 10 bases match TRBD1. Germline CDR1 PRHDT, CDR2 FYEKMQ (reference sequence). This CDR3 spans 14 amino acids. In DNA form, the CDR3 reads TGTGCCAGCAGCCTAGGACAGGGGGGGGATGGCTACACCTTC. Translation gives CASSLGQGGDGYTF.

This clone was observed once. The CDR3 nucleotides are TGTGCCAGCAGCGTGGCGACAGGGGCGAGTGGCTACACCTTC. Protein sequence: CASSVATGASGYTF. The chain combines TRBV9 with TRBJ1-2; 8 bases agree with TRBD1. The V gene end was trimmed by 2 bases and the J gene end by 7 bases; junction bases not matched to a gene: 7. The CDR3 has 14 residues. The germline V gene encodes CDR1 SGDLS and CDR2 YYNGEE.

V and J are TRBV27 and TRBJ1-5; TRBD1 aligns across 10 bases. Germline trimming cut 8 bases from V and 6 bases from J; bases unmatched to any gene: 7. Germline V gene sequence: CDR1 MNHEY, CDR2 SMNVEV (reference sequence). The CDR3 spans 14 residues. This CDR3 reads CASRGTGDVQPQHF. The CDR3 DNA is TGTGCCAGCCGGGGGACAGGGGATGTTCAGCCCCAGCATTTT.

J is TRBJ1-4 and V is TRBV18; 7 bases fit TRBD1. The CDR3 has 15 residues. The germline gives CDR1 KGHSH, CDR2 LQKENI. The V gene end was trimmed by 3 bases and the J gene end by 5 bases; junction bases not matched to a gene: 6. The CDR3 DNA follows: TGTGCCAGCTCACCGACGGGACAGAAAAATGAAAAACTGTTTTTT. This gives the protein CASSPTGQKNEKLFF. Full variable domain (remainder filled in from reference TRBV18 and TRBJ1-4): NAGVMQNPRHLVRRRGQEARLRCSPMKGHSHVYWYRQLPEEGLKFMVYLQKENIIDESGMPKERFSAEFPKEGPSILRIQQVVRGDSAAYFCASSPTGQKNEKLFFGSGTQLSVL.

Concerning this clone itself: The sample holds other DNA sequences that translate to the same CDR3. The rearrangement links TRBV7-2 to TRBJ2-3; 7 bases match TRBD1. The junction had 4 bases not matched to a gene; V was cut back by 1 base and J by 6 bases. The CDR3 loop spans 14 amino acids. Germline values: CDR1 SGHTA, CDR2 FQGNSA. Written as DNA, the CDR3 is TGTGCCAGCAGCTTAGGACAGGGAACGGATACGCAGTATTTT. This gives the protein CASSLGQGTDTQYF.

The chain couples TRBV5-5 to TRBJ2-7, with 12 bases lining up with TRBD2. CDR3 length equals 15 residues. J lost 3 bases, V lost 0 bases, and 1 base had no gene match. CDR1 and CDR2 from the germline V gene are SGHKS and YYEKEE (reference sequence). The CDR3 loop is CASSLVTSGGYEQYF. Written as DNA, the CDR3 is TGTGCCAGCAGCTTGGTGACTAGCGGGGGCTACGAGCAGTACTTC.

CDR3 DNA: TGTGCCAGCAGCTCGACAGGGGGGAAAGGGGAGACCCAGTACTTC. It yields the protein CASSSTGGKGETQYF. The chain recombines TRBV14 with TRBJ2-5; 9 bases line up with TRBD1. Trimming took 5 bases from V and 5 from J; bases not matched to a gene: 9. CDR1 is SGHDN and CDR2 is FVKESK in the germline V gene. The length of the CDR3 is 15 residues.

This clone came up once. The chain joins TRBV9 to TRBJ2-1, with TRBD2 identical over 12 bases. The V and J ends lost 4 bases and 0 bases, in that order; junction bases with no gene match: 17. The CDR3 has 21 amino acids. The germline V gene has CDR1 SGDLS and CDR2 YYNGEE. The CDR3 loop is CASSPRPGTSGFKSSYNEQFF. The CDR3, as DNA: TGTGCCAGCAGCCCCAGGCCCGGGACTAGCGGGTTTAAAAGCTCCTACAATGAGCAGTTCTTC.

The CDR3 reads CAWSMGTAANEKLFF. As DNA, the CDR3 is TGTGCCTGGAGTATGGGGACAGCGGCTAATGAAAAACTGTTTTTT. The chain combines TRBV30 with TRBJ1-4, with 7 bases lining up with TRBD1. J was trimmed by 3 bases and V by 2 bases; bases with no gene match: 6. This CDR3 has 15 amino acids. Looked up from germline, CDR1 is GTSNPN and CDR2 is SVGIG (reference sequence). Full variable domain (rest looked up from reference TRBV30 and TRBJ1-4): SQTIHQWPATLVQPVGSPLSLECTVEGTSNPNLYWYRQAAGRGLQLLFYSVGIGQISSEVPQNLSASRPQDRQFILSSKKLLLSDSGFYLCAWSMGTAANEKLFFGSGTQLSVL.

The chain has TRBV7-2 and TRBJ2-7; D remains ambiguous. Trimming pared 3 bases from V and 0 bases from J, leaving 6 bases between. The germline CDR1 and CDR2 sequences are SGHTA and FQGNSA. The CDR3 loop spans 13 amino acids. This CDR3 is CASSFESSYEQYF. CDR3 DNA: TGTGCCAGCAGCTTTGAGAGCTCCTACGAGCAGTACTTC.